Included here is one T cell receptor (beta chain) sequence, with context. This sample stems from a study of shared clonotypes between healthy human individuals. The donors were adults (healthy and HIV-negative) with no recent acute infections or vaccinations. The CD8 memory sample joined CD45RO+ cells and CCR7-negative CD45RA+ cells. Deep-level running was used for the assay. Sorted-subset replicate PCR reactions were performed with approximately 0.2 ug DNA, corresponding to tens of thousands of T cell genomes. This table comes from immunoSEQ multiplex PCR, and its TCRdb copy is limited to in-frame clones, with some not included. The top ten hold 30% to 40% of the sample, which has 650,000 to 700,000 clones, 90% seen once. The receptor was derived from a man between 18 and 29 years old in good health. Some clones in this sample may be carry-over from other donors' samples. What was sequenced was memory CD8+ T cells from PBMCs. As for subset: CD45RO+ cells pooled with CCR7-negative TemRA cells.

The chain's CDR3 is CASSLGPAYNEQFF. CDR3 sequence (DNA): TGCGCCAGCAGCTTGGGCCCGGCATACAATGAGCAGTTCTTC. The V gene is TRBV5-1, the J gene TRBJ2-1; D unclear. V gave up 0 bases and J gave up 4 bases, with 8 bases separating them. Germline lookup yields CDR1 SGHRS and CDR2 YFSETQ. The CDR3 totals 14 residues.